The next 17 T cell receptor beta chains were all read from a single sample in a study of beta chain features in type 1 diabetes. The study, taken as a whole, reports: Researchers report that Type 1 diabetes patients had moderately but significantly shorter TCRB CDR3s across all four CD4+ subsets.

All of the isolated RNA was reverse transcribed, so expressed TCRB transcripts were sequenced. The protocol was immunoSEQ multiplex PCR, while the TCRdb copy is restricted to in-frame clones and leaves out a portion. The data contain 150,000 to 180,000 clones, under 13% of them singletons. The antigens of these receptors remain unknown. The sample comprised central memory CD4+ T cells from blood. These receptors were obtained from a man aged 30 to 39 with type 1 diabetes.

The chain carries TRBV2 and TRBJ2-3; D not certain. This CDR3 has 16 residues. CDR1 and CDR2 (germline): SNHLY, FYNNEI. With 0 bases removed from V and 4 bases from J, the gap between germline ends came to 14 bases. Here the CDR3 reads CASSEALRISSDTQYF. Here the CDR3 DNA reads TGTGCCAGCAGTGAAGCTCTGCGGATTTCATCAGATACGCAGTATTTT.

V gene TRBV7-3 combines with J gene TRBJ2-1; TRBD2 might be the D (5 bases). Germline V gene lookup returns CDR1 SGHTA and CDR2 FQGTGA. This CDR3 is built from 15 residues. Trimming shortened V by 5 bases and J by 1 base, and 12 bases separated the two germline ends. CDR3: CASSPLAGSYNEQFF. CDR3 DNA sequence: TGTGCCAGCAGCCCCCTAGCAGGATCCTACAATGAGCAGTTCTTC. Combining the CDR3 with reference TRBV7-3 and TRBJ2-1 gives the whole variable domain GAGVSQTPSNKVTEKGKYVELRCDPISGHTALYWYRQSLGQGPEFLIYFQGTGAADDSGLPNDRFFAVRPEGSVSTLKIQRTERGDSAVYLCASSPLAGSYNEQFFGPGTRLTVL.

CDR3 protein: CASSYIYSGANVLTF. CDR3 DNA sequence: TGTGCCAGCAGTTACATCTACTCTGGGGCCAACGTCCTGACTTTC. V usage is TRBV6-5 and J usage is TRBJ2-6; no clear D. CDR3 length: 15 residues. CDR1 is MNHEY and CDR2 is SVGAGI in the germline V gene. Trimming pared 2 bases from V and 0 bases from J, leaving 5 bases between.

The chain combines TRBV18 with TRBJ1-5; 9 bases fit TRBD1. The CDR3 covers 16 residues. Germline trimming cut 5 bases from V and 0 bases from J; bases unmatched to any gene: 5. The germline CDR1 and CDR2 sequences are KGHSH and LQKENI. In nucleotides, the CDR3 is TGTGCCAGCTCAGGGGGACAGGGCGCTAGCAATCAGCCCCAGCATTTT. This codes for CASSGGQGASNQPQHF.

This clone turned up a few times. The rearrangement joins TRBV9 to TRBJ2-7; D remains ambiguous. The CDR3 loop spans 13 amino acids. V lost 0 bases and J 6 bases, leaving 10 bases between the germline ends. CDR1 and CDR2 from the germline V gene are SGDLS and YYNGEE. CDR3 coding DNA: TGTGCCAGCAGCGTAGATCCGGGTACCGAGCAGTACTTC. As protein: CASSVDPGTEQYF.

This clone was seen only a few times. The chain recombines TRBV29-1 with TRBJ2-1; 12 bases line up with TRBD1. Losses at the gene ends were 6 bases for V and 3 bases for J; bases not matched to a gene: 9. The CDR3 sequence is 16 residues long. From germline, CDR1 is SQVTM and CDR2 ANQGSEA. The CDR3 spells CSVSPGQGAIYNEQFF. The CDR3 region has the DNA TGCAGCGTATCACCGGGACAGGGGGCCATCTACAATGAGCAGTTCTTC.

Only a few counts were recorded for this clone. The rearrangement uses TRBV4-3 and TRBJ2-7; weak D call: TRBD2 (7 bases). Germline V gives CDR1 LGHNA, CDR2 YSLEER. Trimming left V 3 bases short and J 5 bases short, with 11 bases between. The CDR3 length is 13 residues. CDR3 sequence (DNA): TGCGCCAGCAGCCACGGGGGGCTTGACGAGCAGTACTTC. Translated, it gives CASSHGGLDEQYF.

The J gene is TRBJ1-5, the V gene TRBV6-1; D gene ambiguous. Germline CDR1 and CDR2: MNHNS and SASEGT. V lost 2 bases, J lost 2 bases, and 10 bases lay in between. This CDR3 is 15 amino acids long. CDR3 DNA: TGTGCCAGCAGTGAAAGAGGCTCGGGCAATCAGCCCCAGCATTTT. This translates into CASSERGSGNQPQHF.

A word on this clone: The same CDR3 can be traced to other DNA sequences in this sample. This chain links TRBV28 with TRBJ1-5; D gene unclear. Trimming pared 6 bases from V and 4 bases from J, leaving 10 bases between. The CDR3 consists of 13 residues. Looked up from germline, CDR1 is MDHEN and CDR2 is SYDVKM. DNA for the CDR3: TGTGCCAGCAGCCGTGACTCGAATCAGCCCCAGCATTTT. Protein: CASSRDSNQPQHF.

The chain carries TRBV2 and TRBJ2-5, with D possibly being TRBD2 (6 bases). The V gene's germline CDR1 is SNHLY and CDR2 FYNNEI. Between the trimmed V and J ends, which lost 8 bases and 6 bases, there was a span of 10 bases. This CDR3 is 11 amino acids long. CDR3 nucleotides: TGTGCCAGCGGCGGAGGGCAGACCCAGTACTTC. Its protein product is CASGGGQTQYF.

This clone was seen a few times. The V gene is TRBV15, the J gene TRBJ2-1; TRBD2 aligns across 10 bases. This CDR3 is 19 amino acids long. Looked up from germline, CDR1 is LNHNV and CDR2 is YYDKDF (reference sequence). V dropped 0 bases and J dropped 7; count of bases not matched to a gene: 15. In DNA, the CDR3 is TGTGCCACCAGCAGAGATCGTCCGCGCGGACCGGGACTAGCGAATGAGCAGTTCTTC. Amino acid sequence: CATSRDRPRGPGLANEQFF. The full variable domain, in which reference TRBV15 and TRBJ2-1 provide the parts outside the CDR3, is DAMVIQNPRYQVTQFGKPVTLSCSQTLNHNVMYWYQQKSSQAPKLLFHYYDKDFNNEADTPDNFQSRRPNTSFCFLDIRSPGLGDTAMYLCATSRDRPRGPGLANEQFFGPGTRLTVL.

The gene calls are TRBV30 and TRBJ1-5, with no clear D. V lost 3 bases and J 3 bases, leaving 9 bases between the germline ends. This CDR3 spans 13 amino acids. CDR1 is GTSNPN, CDR2 SVGIG, per germline (reference sequence). The CDR3 DNA is TGTGCCTGGAGCGGCGGCTACAATCAGCCCCAGCATTTT. Its protein product is CAWSGGYNQPQHF.

In its sample, this clone was seen a few times. V usage is TRBV30 and J usage is TRBJ2-1; TRBD1 might be the D (9 bases). From germline, CDR1 is GTSNPN and CDR2 SVGIG (reference sequence). This CDR3 spans 18 amino acids. V was cut by 5 bases and J by 0 bases, with 23 bases left in between. DNA for the CDR3: TGTGCCTGGGACAGGGGGAGCGGACTAGCACGCTCCTACAATGAGCAGTTCTTC. Translated: CAWDRGSGLARSYNEQFF.

This clone has only a few counts. The chain is built from TRBV11-2 and TRBJ2-1; TRBD2 aligns across 7 bases. The CDR3 covers 15 residues. CDR1 is SGHAT, CDR2 FQNNGV, per germline. With 6 bases clipped from V and 0 bases from J, the junction kept 5 bases outside the gene matches. The DNA for the CDR3 is TGTGCCAGCAGTCGCGGGGGAAGCTCCTACAATGAGCAGTTCTTC. Its protein product is CASSRGGSSYNEQFF.

This clone appeared a few times. The gene calls are TRBV4-2 and TRBJ2-3; 12 positions match TRBD2. V dropped 1 base and J dropped 4; count of bases not matched to a gene: 9. The CDR3 runs to 18 residues. Germline assignment: CDR1 LGHNA and CDR2 YNFKEQ. The CDR3 bases are TGTGCCAGCAGCCAAGTGAAGATTCTAGCGGGAGGGCCAGATACGCAGTATTTT. Amino acids: CASSQVKILAGGPDTQYF.

The chain has TRBV9 and TRBJ2-3; maybe TRBD1 (5 bases). From germline, CDR1 is SGDLS and CDR2 YYNGEE. The CDR3 runs 14 residues. V was trimmed by 7 bases and J by 4 bases, leaving 16 bases between them. Here the CDR3 DNA reads TGTGCCAGCTCCCAGGGCAAGGGTTCAGATACGCAGTATTTT. Encoded protein: CASSQGKGSDTQYF.

V gene TRBV18 combines with J gene TRBJ2-7; 7 bases map to TRBD2. Germline CDR1 and CDR2: KGHSH and LQKENI. J was trimmed by 5 bases and V by 4 bases; bases with no gene match: 11. The CDR3 loop spans 15 amino acids. The CDR3 bases are TGTGCCAGCTCACTCTTTGGCGGGAGCCCCGACGAGCAGTACTTC. Amino acid sequence: CASSLFGGSPDEQYF.